Each of the 16 T cell receptor beta chains below was sequenced from the same sample in a study of blood T cells in healthy people across ages. A J-beta primer mix and a sample-barcoded 5' primer were used in a second PCR of roughly 6 to 11 cycles. TCRdb used MiXCR to reprocess the 5' RACE reads, holding one entry per CDR3 protein. In the table there are 890,000 or so distinct CDR3 sequences, roughly 60% of which are singletons. The material sequenced was blood. The receptors come from a man aged 25 to 40 in good health.

As regards this clonotype: Sequence at one end of the junction differs from germline and may be a read error. The chain joins TRBV20-1 to TRBJ2-7; maybe TRBD2 (6 bases). This CDR3 is 15 amino acids long. Germline V gives CDR1 DFQATT, CDR2 SNEGSKA (reference sequence). The CDR3 is CCARDWSSDTYEQYF. The CDR3 bases are TGCTGTGCTAGAGATTGGTCTAGCGATACCTACGAGCAGTACTTC.

The chain employs TRBV11-1 and TRBJ2-7; 11 bases agree with TRBD1. The CDR3 consists of 16 residues. V gave up 5 bases and J gave up 3 bases; unmatched junction bases: 9. Germline V gene lookup returns CDR1 SGHAT and CDR2 FQDESV (reference sequence). Written as DNA, the CDR3 is TGTGCCAGCAGCCGTGATGCCGGGACAGGGGGCTACGAGCAGTACTTC. Protein product: CASSRDAGTGGYEQYF.

Details on this clonotype: At one boundary the junction diverges from the germline segment, which might be a read error. J is TRBJ2-7 and V is TRBV10-2, with a tentative D call TRBD1 (6 bases). CDR1 is WSHSY and CDR2 is SAAADI in the germline V gene. The CDR3 consists of 13 residues. CDR3 bases: TGCGCCAGCAGCACAGGGATGGGCTACGAGCAGCACTTC. Encoded protein: CASSTGMGYEQHF.

V gene TRBV11-2 combines with J gene TRBJ2-7; no firm D call. The tail of the sequence fits TRBJ2-5 better, so the J call may be wrong. CDR3 size: 15 residues. Germline CDR1 SGHAT, CDR2 FQNNGV. CDR3: CASSLEVRSMKTQYF. In nucleotides, the CDR3 is TGTGCCAGCAGCTTAGAAGTCCGTTCAATGAAGACCCAGTACTTC.

The gene calls are TRBV27 and TRBJ2-7; D assignment may be TRBD1 or TRBD2 (5 bases each). The length of the CDR3 is 14 residues. The V and J ends lost 1 base and 5 bases respectively, with 12 bases between them. In germline, CDR1 is MNHEY, CDR2 SMNVEV (reference sequence). The CDR3 region has the DNA TGTGCCAGCAGTTTATGGGGGAATCTCGACGAGCAGTACTTC. Its translation is CASSLWGNLDEQYF.

In its sample, this clonotype was seen a few times. V usage is TRBV20-1 and J usage is TRBJ1-1, with unresolved D. The V gene lost 1 base and the J gene lost 4 bases, with 16 bases spanning the gap. CDR3 length: 15 residues. From germline, CDR1 is DFQATT and CDR2 SNEGSKA (reference sequence). The CDR3 DNA sequence: TGCAGTGCTAGAGCCCCGGCAGGTTTGGCCACTGAAGCTTTCTTT. Residues: CSARAPAGLATEAFF.

The V gene is TRBV10-3, the J gene TRBJ2-7, with D perhaps matching TRBD1 or TRBD2 (5 bases each). This CDR3 is built from 11 residues. Trimming took 9 bases from V and 5 from J, leaving 11 bases between them. The V gene's germline CDR1 is ENHRY and CDR2 SYGVKD. The CDR3 protein is CAISGTNEQYF. In nucleotides, the CDR3 is TGTGCCATTTCCGGGACCAACGAGCAGTACTTC.

This clonotype turned up a few times. This chain links TRBV29-1 with TRBJ1-5; 8 nucleotides line up with TRBD1. V gave up 4 bases and J gave up 4 bases; unmatched junction bases: 6. This CDR3 has 14 amino acids. CDR1 is SQVTM, CDR2 ANQGSEA, per germline. CDR3 region: CSVGQGMGNQPQHF. CDR3 nucleotide sequence: TGCAGCGTTGGACAGGGGATGGGGAATCAGCCCCAGCATTTT.

J is TRBJ2-3 and V is TRBV4-1; 12 nucleotides agree with TRBD2. Unmatched junction bases numbered 1, after V lost 0 bases and J lost 6 bases. Germline V CDR1 and CDR2: MGHRA, YSYEKL. The CDR3 length is 15 residues. The CDR3 bases are TGCGCCAGCAGCCAAGAGCTAGCGGGGGGGGATACGCAGTATTTT. Protein: CASSQELAGGDTQYF.

This clonotype was picked up one time. V usage is TRBV5-1 and J usage is TRBJ2-3, with D unresolved. The CDR3 contains 14 residues. Deletions cut 3 bases from V and 2 bases from J, with 10 bases between. Looked up from germline, CDR1 is SGHRS and CDR2 is YFSETQ. In nucleotides, the CDR3 is TGCGCCAGCAGCTATGCGGCGGACACAGATACGCAGTATTTT. Amino acid sequence: CASSYAADTDTQYF.

The chain carries TRBV5-1 and TRBJ2-3; no definite D call. This CDR3 has 14 amino acids. V lost 3 bases to trimming and J lost 0 bases, with 8 bases between them. CDR1 is SGHRS and CDR2 is YFSETQ in the germline V gene. Here the CDR3 reads CASSSRSSTDTQYF. The CDR3 region has the DNA TGCGCCAGCAGCTCCCGGTCTAGCACAGATACGCAGTATTTT.

This rearrangement joins TRBV20-1 to TRBJ2-4; D is possibly TRBD1 (6 bases). V lost 5 bases to trimming and J lost 3 bases, with 14 bases between them. This CDR3 has 14 residues. Germline-derived CDR1 and CDR2 are DFQATT and SNEGSKA (reference sequence). CDR3 sequence: CSAGSRGFKNIQYF. In DNA form, the CDR3 reads TGCAGTGCTGGAAGCAGGGGCTTCAAAAACATTCAGTACTTC.

This clonotype was recorded a few times. The V call is TRBV4-2, the J call TRBJ1-2; tentative D call: TRBD1 (5 bases). The germline V and J ends were trimmed by 2 bases and 8 bases, with 21 bases remaining between them. The CDR3 loop spans 16 amino acids. Germline lookup yields CDR1 LGHNA and CDR2 YNFKEQ. DNA of the CDR3: TGTGCCAGCAGCCAAACCGTGTTGGGGGGTCGTGGCGGCTACACCTTC. The encoded protein is CASSQTVLGGRGGYTF.

The chain combines TRBV6-1 with TRBJ1-2; D not certain. CDR1 MNHNS and CDR2 SASEGT come from the germline V gene. The CDR3 runs 14 residues. The ends were cut back, 10 bases at V and 3 bases at J, with 18 bases in the middle. CDR3 in DNA: TGTGCCAACAGAAGACCGCTCGGGGACTATGGCTACACCTTC. This encodes CANRRPLGDYGYTF.

The rearrangement uses TRBV29-1 and TRBJ1-2; D may be TRBD1 (6 bases). The ends were cut back, 3 bases at V and 8 bases at J, with 16 bases in the middle. The CDR3 totals 13 residues. Germline CDR1 and CDR2: SQVTM and ANQGSEA. The CDR3 DNA reads as TGCAGCGTTGACAACAGGGCGGGAAAAGGCTACACCTTC. This translates into CSVDNRAGKGYTF.

This clonotype was counted between two and nine times. One base away lies a much larger clone, so this may be a sequencing read error. The chain recombines TRBV2 with TRBJ2-7; 8 bases line up with TRBD1. V was clipped by 6 bases and J by 3 bases; unmatched bases: 4. CDR1 SNHLY and CDR2 FYNNEI come from the germline V gene. CDR3 length: 13 amino acids. CDR3 sequence: CASRPGQGYEQYF. The DNA for the CDR3 is TGTGCCAGCAGGCCTGGACAGGGCTACGAGCAGTACTTC. Based on the CDR3 plus reference TRBV2 and TRBJ2-7, the full variable domain is EPEVTQTPSHQVTQMGQEVILRCVPISNHLYFYWYRQILGQKVEFLVSFYNNEISEKSEIFDDQFSVERPDGSNFTLKIRSTKLEDSAMYFCASRPGQGYEQYFGPGTRLTVT.